These 23 T cell receptor beta chains were sequenced from one sample in a study of blood T cell repertoires in COVID-19. The protocol was immunoSEQ multiplex PCR, while the TCRdb copy is restricted to in-frame clones and leaves out a portion. Of some 190,000 clones in the sample, around 84% are singletons; the top ten hold around 5.2%. Sequencing was done on a sample of peripheral blood. The source is a woman older than 75 with acute or convalescent COVID-19.

This clone was found once. J is TRBJ1-6 and V is TRBV5-6; 7 bases align to TRBD1. With 4 bases clipped from V and 6 bases from J, the junction kept 4 bases outside the gene matches. Germline values: CDR1 SGHDT, CDR2 YYEEEE. CDR3 size: 14 residues. CDR3 nucleotide sequence: TGTGCCAGCAGCCTGGGACAGACTAATTCACCCCTCCACTTT. This codes for CASSLGQTNSPLHF.

This CDR3 is CASSISGQGNTQYF. In nucleotides, the CDR3 is TGTGCCAGTAGTATATCGGGACAGGGGAACACGCAGTATTTT. The chain has TRBV19 and TRBJ2-3; TRBD1 matches 10 bases. The trim removed 2 bases at V and 9 bases at J, leaving 5 bases unmatched. The germline gives CDR1 LNHDA, CDR2 SQIVND (reference sequence). The CDR3 spans 14 residues.

The V call is TRBV7-2, the J call TRBJ1-3, with 7 nucleotides matching TRBD1. Germline CDR1 and CDR2: SGHTA and FQGNSA. With V trimmed by 1 base and J by 4 bases, 7 bases remained unmatched. This CDR3 has 16 amino acids. The CDR3 spells CASSLVRAGGGNTIYF. The CDR3 bases are TGTGCCAGCAGCTTAGTTAGGGCAGGGGGAGGAAACACCATATATTTT.

The chain combines TRBV11-2 with TRBJ2-1, with D perhaps matching TRBD2 (6 bases). CDR3 length: 16 residues. Trimming took 4 bases from V and 5 from J, leaving 18 bases between them. From germline, CDR1 is SGHAT and CDR2 FQNNGV. CDR3 residues: CASSSWVGTGDNEQFF. The CDR3 coding sequence is TGTGCCAGCAGCTCCTGGGTCGGGACTGGCGACAATGAGCAGTTCTTC. The full variable domain, rest sourced from reference TRBV11-2 and TRBJ2-1, is EAGVAQSPRYKIIEKRQSVAFWCNPISGHATLYWYQQILGQGPKLLIQFQNNGVVDDSQLPKDRFSAERLKGVDSTLKIQPAKLEDSAVYLCASSSWVGTGDNEQFFGPGTRLTVL.

The J gene is TRBJ1-5, the V gene TRBV10-2, with 7 bases that match TRBD1. Per the germline V gene, CDR1 is WSHSY and CDR2 is SAAADI. The CDR3 is 17 residues long. After removal of 5 bases from V and 2 bases from J, the junction contained 12 bases not matched to a gene. CDR3 sequence (DNA): TGCGCCAGCAGTACTATACTAGACAGGGTCGGCAATCAGCCCCAGCATTTT. It is translated as CASSTILDRVGNQPQHF.

The rearrangement joins TRBV19 to TRBJ1-2; TRBD1 matches 7 bases. V trimming: 9 bases; J trimming: 6 bases; junction bases outside the gene matches: 22. The CDR3 length is 17 residues. Germline V gene sequence: CDR1 LNHDA, CDR2 SQIVND (reference sequence). The CDR3, as DNA: TGTGCCAGCGCTCTTCTCGGGACAGCAGCTCTAACTAATGGCTACACCTTC. Its translation: CASALLGTAALTNGYTF.

The rearrangement joins TRBV6-2 or TRBV6-3 to TRBJ2-6; a possible D gene is TRBD2 (6 bases). This CDR3 has 16 amino acids. V was trimmed by 0 bases and J by 1 base, leaving 7 bases between them. Looked up from germline, CDR1 is MNHEY and CDR2 is SVGEGT. The CDR3, as DNA: TGTGCCAGCAGTTACTCCCGGGGGTCTGGGGCCAACGTCCTGACTTTC. Protein product: CASSYSRGSGANVLTF.

V and J are TRBV6-6 and TRBJ2-7; 12 positions agree with TRBD1. CDR1 MNHNY and CDR2 SVGAGI come from the germline V gene (reference sequence). Germline trimming cut 5 bases from V and 2 bases from J; bases unmatched to any gene: 7. This CDR3 is built from 16 residues. The CDR3 sequence is CASSRGQGAYAYEQYF. The CDR3 nucleotides are TGTGCCAGCAGTCGGGGACAGGGGGCTTATGCCTACGAGCAGTACTTC.

This clone was seen only a few times. The chain is built from TRBV12-3 or TRBV12-4 and TRBJ2-7; 7 bases fit TRBD2. J gave up 5 bases and V 2 bases, and 0 bases lay outside the gene matches. CDR3 length: 12 amino acids. The chain's CDR3 is CASSLRGDEQYF. CDR3 sequence (DNA): TGTGCCAGCAGTTTACGGGGGGACGAGCAGTACTTC.

The chain employs TRBV29-1 and TRBJ1-1; no reliable D call. In germline, CDR1 is SQVTM, CDR2 ANQGSEA. Deletions cut 4 bases from V and 6 bases from J, with 6 bases between. The CDR3 is made up of 10 amino acids. The CDR3: CSVVNSEAFF. CDR3 nucleotides: TGCAGCGTTGTAAACTCTGAAGCTTTCTTT.

This sequence joins TRBV5-1 and TRBJ1-1; D is unresolved. The CDR3 contains 14 residues. CDR1 is SGHRS and CDR2 is YFSETQ in the germline V gene. Trimming left V 0 bases short and J 0 bases short, with 6 bases between. CDR3 in amino acids: CASSLGGVNTEAFF. The CDR3 DNA sequence: TGCGCCAGCAGCTTGGGGGGAGTGAACACTGAAGCTTTCTTT.

J is TRBJ1-3 and V is TRBV5-1, with D hard to call. Trimming removed 8 bases at V and 0 bases at J, with 9 bases between. CDR3 length: 13 amino acids. Germline values: CDR1 SGHRS, CDR2 YFSETQ. The CDR3 reads CASTDSSGNTIYF. The CDR3 nucleotides read TGCGCCAGTACTGATTCCTCTGGAAACACCATATATTTT.

As regards this clone: In the same sample, other DNA sequences code for this CDR3. This chain joins TRBV18 and TRBJ1-1; TRBD1 might be the D (6 bases). The CDR3 has 13 amino acids. Trimming removed 3 bases at V and 5 bases at J, with 10 bases between. CDR1 is KGHSH and CDR2 is LQKENI in the germline V gene. In DNA, the CDR3 is TGTGCCAGCTCACCGAACAGGGAAACTGAAGCTTTCTTT. Its translation: CASSPNRETEAFF.

The chain recombines TRBV6-6 with TRBJ2-7; the D gene is possibly TRBD1 (7 bases). Deletions cut 7 bases from V and 2 bases from J, with 18 bases between. This CDR3 contains 15 residues. Germline V gene lookup returns CDR1 MNHNY and CDR2 SVGAGI (reference sequence). CDR3 coding DNA: TGTGCCAGCACCAGGGGGGACCCGAACGCCTACGAGCAGTACTTC. Its translation is CASTRGDPNAYEQYF.

The rearrangement uses TRBV4-1 and TRBJ1-5, with D possibly TRBD1 on 5 matching bases. Trimming removed 3 bases from V and 3 bases from J, with 15 bases in between. Germline CDR1 MGHRA, CDR2 YSYEKL. The CDR3 loop spans 16 amino acids. The CDR3 sequence is CASSHSQGALNQPQHF. The CDR3 nucleotides read TGCGCCAGCAGCCACAGTCAAGGGGCCCTCAATCAGCCCCAGCATTTT.

The chain joins TRBV5-1 to TRBJ1-2; 7 bases fit TRBD1. From germline, CDR1 is SGHRS and CDR2 YFSETQ. The CDR3 loop spans 16 amino acids. V dropped 0 bases and J dropped 5; count of bases not matched to a gene: 10. The CDR3 loop is CASSLAGQGGIYGYTF. CDR3 nucleotides: TGCGCCAGCAGCTTGGCAGGGCAGGGGGGAATTTATGGCTACACCTTC.

The chain links TRBV24-1 to TRBJ1-5, with D uncertain. This CDR3 is built from 17 residues. V gave up 2 bases and J gave up 4 bases, with 17 bases separating them. Germline-derived CDR1 and CDR2 are KGHDR and SFDVKD. The CDR3 bases are TGTGCCACCAGTGATTCACCCGCGACACGCGATAATCAGCCCCAGCATTTT. Translating it yields CATSDSPATRDNQPQHF.

V usage is TRBV28 and J usage is TRBJ1-4, with a tentative D call TRBD1 (6 bases). The germline V gene encodes CDR1 MDHEN and CDR2 SYDVKM. The CDR3 consists of 16 residues. Trimming took 5 bases from V and 6 from J, leaving 19 bases between them. The CDR3 DNA reads TGTGCCAGCAGTCCCCCCTGGGCGGGGGCGGATGAAAAACTGTTTTTT. Translating it yields CASSPPWAGADEKLFF.

This clone was seen once. The chain links TRBV7-2 to TRBJ2-2; the D gene is possibly TRBD1 (6 bases). Per germline, CDR1 SGHTA and CDR2 FQGNSA. The CDR3 length is 15 residues. The ends were cut back, 2 bases at V and 4 bases at J, with 11 bases in the middle. The CDR3 reads CASSLRQVSTGELFF. CDR3 in DNA: TGTGCCAGCAGCTTACGACAGGTCTCCACCGGGGAGCTGTTTTTT.

This clone came up a few times. CDR3 nucleotide sequence: TGCGCCAGCAGCCTGGGACTAGCGGGATACAATGAGCAGTTCTTC. It translates to CASSLGLAGYNEQFF. This chain connects TRBV10-1 to TRBJ2-1; 13 bases line up with TRBD2. The CDR3 contains 15 residues. The germline V gene encodes CDR1 WNHNN and CDR2 SYGVQD (reference sequence). V trimming: 6 bases; J trimming: 4 bases; junction bases outside the gene matches: 3.

This chain uses TRBV6-5 with TRBJ1-1; TRBD1 agrees at 9 bases. J lost 9 bases, V lost 6 bases, and 8 bases had no gene match. Germline CDR1 MNHEY, CDR2 SVGAGI. This CDR3 has 13 amino acids. CDR3 nucleotide sequence: TGTGCCAGCAGGGCACAGGGGGCTGGGAAAGCTTTCTTT. Residues: CASRAQGAGKAFF.

This chain connects TRBV12-3 or TRBV12-4 to TRBJ2-7; TRBD1 matches 7 bases. The length of the CDR3 is 12 residues. V trimming: 5 bases; J trimming: 4 bases; junction bases outside the gene matches: 2. The CDR3 bases are TGTGCCAGCAGTCGACAGGGATACGAGCAGTACTTC. This encodes CASSRQGYEQYF.

The chain combines TRBV27 with TRBJ2-7, with 9 bases lining up with TRBD2. CDR1 is MNHEY, CDR2 SMNVEV, per germline (reference sequence). Losses at the gene ends were 5 bases for V and 2 bases for J; bases not matched to a gene: 10. The CDR3 has 16 amino acids. CDR3 nucleotides: TGTGCCAGCAGTCCAAGAGGGATAGCGGGGGCCTACGAGCAGTACTTC. This sequence encodes CASSPRGIAGAYEQYF.